A single sample gave rise to the 28 T cell receptor beta chains below, sequenced in a study of T cell changes during pregnancy in multiple sclerosis. The data were produced by immunoSEQ multiplex PCR, yet TCRdb's version contains in-frame clones alone and is incomplete. The table has some 52,000 clones, 85% to 95% seen once. Here the sequenced sample was CD4+ T cells from peripheral blood mononuclear cells, taken in the third trimester of pregnancy. Receptors were obtained from a female donor with multiple sclerosis, enrolled in a pregnancy study.

This clone occurred once. This sequence joins TRBV7-3 and TRBJ2-1, with 8 bases aligning to TRBD2. The CDR3 extends over 18 amino acids. Germline loops: CDR1 SGHTA, CDR2 FQGTGA. V shed 5 bases, J shed 1 base, and the junction held 13 bases outside the gene matches. CDR3 sequence (DNA): TGTGCCAGCAGCCACCCGGGAGGAGCGGGGGAATCCTACAATGAGCAGTTCTTC. Translation: CASSHPGGAGESYNEQFF.

The chain joins TRBV18 to TRBJ1-1; the match to TRBD1 covers 10 bases. CDR1 and CDR2 from the germline V gene are KGHSH and LQKENI. V lost 0 bases, J lost 6 bases, and 4 bases stayed unmatched. The CDR3 sequence is 15 residues long. For the CDR3, the DNA is TGTGCCAGCTCACCACCGGGACAGGGGTCGTCTGAAGCTTTCTTT. As protein: CASSPPGQGSSEAFF.

The V call is TRBV9, the J call TRBJ2-6; 8 positions agree with TRBD1. This CDR3 is 18 amino acids long. The junction had 11 bases not matched to a gene; V was cut back by 4 bases and J by 2 bases. Germline CDR1 SGDLS, CDR2 YYNGEE. The CDR3 coding sequence is TGTGCCAGCAGCCCTTGGGACAGGCCTCTTCCTGGGGCCAACGTCCTGACTTTC. Protein: CASSPWDRPLPGANVLTF.

This chain joins TRBV9 and TRBJ2-7; 9 bases match TRBD2. V gave up 0 bases and J gave up 4 bases; unmatched junction bases: 5. Germline V gene data show CDR1 as SGDLS and CDR2 as YYNGEE. This CDR3 contains 15 residues. The CDR3 here is CASSVELAGDYEQYF. The CDR3 DNA is TGTGCCAGCAGCGTAGAATTAGCGGGGGATTACGAGCAGTACTTC.

This clone showed up just once. The chain has TRBV6-5 and TRBJ2-7; 9 bases align to TRBD1. Trimming cost V 6 bases and J 3 bases; bases outside gene matches: 6. Germline V gene data show CDR1 as MNHEY and CDR2 as SVGAGI. CDR3 size: 14 residues. The CDR3 loop is CASRTPGQGYEQYF. CDR3 nucleotide sequence: TGTGCCAGCAGAACACCGGGACAGGGCTACGAGCAGTACTTC.

There are a few counts of this clone. This rearrangement joins TRBV25-1 to TRBJ1-1, with TRBD1 identical over 8 bases. Unmatched junction bases numbered 9, after V lost 4 bases and J lost 11 bases. Germline V lookup: CDR1 MGHDK, CDR2 SYGVNS. This CDR3 comprises 13 residues. CDR3 sequence: CASSGLDRGRAFF. The CDR3 DNA sequence: TGTGCCAGCAGTGGCCTCGACAGGGGAAGGGCTTTCTTT.

The chain combines TRBV2 with TRBJ1-5, with 7 bases lining up with TRBD1. With 6 bases clipped from V and 2 bases from J, the junction kept 7 bases outside the gene matches. Per the germline V gene, CDR1 is SNHLY and CDR2 is FYNNEI. This CDR3 comprises 15 residues. CDR3 loop: CASRHRGQGNQPQHF. As DNA, the CDR3 is TGTGCCAGCAGACACCGCGGACAGGGCAATCAGCCCCAGCATTTT.

This sequence joins TRBV19 and TRBJ2-2, with D maybe TRBD2 (7 bases). This CDR3 is 16 amino acids long. Germline CDR1 and CDR2: LNHDA and SQIVND (reference sequence). V was pared by 2 bases and J by 5 bases, with 15 bases between. The CDR3 spells CASSISGGARTGELFF. The CDR3 coding sequence is TGTGCCAGTAGTATAAGTGGGGGGGCAAGGACCGGGGAGCTGTTTTTT.

The chain joins TRBV5-6 to TRBJ2-7; possible D gene TRBD1, 5 bases. V lost 2 bases to trimming and J lost 0 bases, with 12 bases between them. Germline V gene data show CDR1 as SGHDT and CDR2 as YYEEEE. CDR3 size: 15 residues. For the CDR3, the DNA is TGTGCCAGCAGCTTCAGGGCATTTAGCTCCTACGAGCAGTACTTC. Translation: CASSFRAFSSYEQYF.

This chain uses TRBV19 with TRBJ2-3; D call uncertain. Germline CDR1 LNHDA, CDR2 SQIVND (reference sequence). The CDR3 consists of 15 residues. The V and J ends lost 5 bases and 2 bases respectively, with 14 bases between them. This CDR3 reads CASSGPAAYTDTQYF. The CDR3 coding sequence is TGTGCCAGTAGTGGTCCGGCGGCTTACACAGATACGCAGTATTTT.

This chain connects TRBV7-9 to TRBJ1-4, with TRBD1 identical over 7 bases. Trimming removed 1 base from V and 5 bases from J; junction bases left unmatched: 7. This CDR3 is built from 16 residues. CDR1 is SEHNR and CDR2 is FQNEAQ in the germline V gene (reference sequence). The CDR3 region is CASSLDRGRVNEKLFF. DNA of the CDR3: TGTGCCAGCAGCTTAGATAGGGGGCGCGTGAATGAAAAACTGTTTTTT.

The rearrangement joins TRBV21-1 to TRBJ1-2. TRBV21-1 is a pseudogene segment. This CDR3 contains 13 residues. CDR3 loop: CASSKVRSYGYTF. CDR3 coding DNA: TGTGCCAGCAGCAAAGTCCGGAGCTATGGCTACACCTTC.

This clone was seen a single time. The V gene is TRBV6-6, the J gene TRBJ1-1; 7 bases fit TRBD1. The CDR3 contains 16 residues. In germline, CDR1 is MNHNY, CDR2 SVGAGI (reference sequence). J was trimmed by 5 bases and V by 1 base; bases with no gene match: 10. CDR3 nucleotide sequence: TGTGCCAGCAGTTACTTACTTTCAGGGGGAAGAACTGAAGCTTTCTTT. It yields the protein CASSYLLSGGRTEAFF.

The chain uses TRBV6-4 and TRBJ1-1, with 7 bases fitting TRBD1. The CDR3 loop spans 15 amino acids. Germline CDR1 MRHNA, CDR2 SNTAGT. The trim removed 5 bases at V and 2 bases at J, leaving 8 bases unmatched. The CDR3 coding sequence is TGTGCCAGCAGTCCCTCGACAGGGCGAAACACTGAAGCTTTCTTT. This gives the protein CASSPSTGRNTEAFF.

V gene TRBV7-2 combines with J gene TRBJ2-1; TRBD2 matches 12 bases. CDR1 is SGHTA, CDR2 FQGNSA, per germline. This CDR3 has 15 amino acids. V lost 6 bases, J lost 7 bases, and 7 bases stayed unmatched. CDR3 in amino acids: CASSRLAGGPNEQFF. Here the CDR3 DNA reads TGTGCCAGCAGTCGTCTAGCGGGGGGGCCTAATGAGCAGTTCTTC.

This clone was counted a single time. This chain joins TRBV9 and TRBJ1-3; 10 positions agree with TRBD1. Germline lookup yields CDR1 SGDLS and CDR2 YYNGEE. With 7 bases clipped from V and 4 bases from J, the junction kept 8 bases outside the gene matches. CDR3 size: 15 residues. The CDR3 coding sequence is TGTGCCAGCTCCCCGGGACAGGGGTACGGAAACACCATATATTTT. This codes for CASSPGQGYGNTIYF.

This rearrangement joins TRBV2 to TRBJ2-7; D is possibly TRBD2 (5 bases). The V gene's germline CDR1 is SNHLY and CDR2 FYNNEI. The ends were cut back, 4 bases at V and 4 bases at J, with 17 bases in the middle. CDR3 length: 15 amino acids. CDR3: CASSANGVGMYEQYF. The CDR3 bases are TGTGCCAGCAGTGCTAACGGGGTAGGCATGTACGAGCAGTACTTC.

This chain links TRBV7-2 with TRBJ2-3, with TRBD2 identical over 8 bases. From germline, CDR1 is SGHTA and CDR2 FQGNSA. J gave up 2 bases and V 1 base, and 5 bases lay outside the gene matches. The CDR3 is made up of 16 amino acids. This CDR3 reads CASSLGRGGTTDTQYF. The CDR3, as DNA: TGTGCCAGCAGCTTAGGTCGCGGGGGGACCACAGATACGCAGTATTTT.

V usage is TRBV4-3 and J usage is TRBJ2-7; possible D gene TRBD2, 5 bases. The V gene lost 1 base and the J gene lost 4 bases, with 11 bases spanning the gap. This CDR3 is 14 amino acids long. Germline-derived CDR1 and CDR2 are LGHNA and YSLEER. CDR3 loop: CASSQAWGEYEQYF. The CDR3 DNA follows: TGCGCCAGCAGCCAAGCGTGGGGAGAGTACGAGCAGTACTTC.

The chain employs TRBV19 and TRBJ1-3; D gene unclear. The germline V gene encodes CDR1 LNHDA and CDR2 SQIVND (reference sequence). CDR3 length equals 13 residues. V was clipped by 4 bases and J by 3 bases, with 7 bases between them. CDR3 nucleotides: TGTGCCAGTAGTACCCCAGGTGGAAACACCATATATTTT. Its protein is CASSTPGGNTIYF.

This clone was observed a single time. The chain has TRBV19 and TRBJ2-3, with TRBD1 as a possible D gene (6 bases). This CDR3 comprises 14 residues. Germline CDR1 and CDR2: LNHDA and SQIVND (reference sequence). V was pared by 4 bases and J by 1 base, with 9 bases between. The CDR3 loop is CASSKDRGTDTQYF. The CDR3 DNA follows: TGTGCCAGTAGTAAGGACAGAGGCACAGATACGCAGTATTTT. Drawing the rest from reference TRBV19 and TRBJ2-3, the complete variable domain is DGGITQSPKYLFRKEGQNVTLSCEQNLNHDAMYWYRQDPGQGLRLIYYSQIVNDFQKGDIAEGYSVSREKKESFPLTVTSAQKNPTAFYLCASSKDRGTDTQYFGPGTRLTVL.

V gene TRBV9 combines with J gene TRBJ1-1, with D possibly matching TRBD1 (5 bases). The CDR3 consists of 16 residues. Looked up from germline, CDR1 is SGDLS and CDR2 is YYNGEE. The ends were cut back, 4 bases at V and 0 bases at J, with 16 bases in the middle. Here the CDR3 reads CASSPPQGRLNTEAFF. In DNA, the CDR3 is TGTGCCAGCAGCCCCCCCCAGGGTCGGTTGAACACTGAAGCTTTCTTT.

J is TRBJ2-5 and V is TRBV19, with TRBD1 matching 7 bases. The CDR3 has 15 amino acids. Germline values: CDR1 LNHDA, CDR2 SQIVND (reference sequence). V dropped 6 bases and J dropped 1; count of bases not matched to a gene: 8. The CDR3, as DNA: TGTGCCAGTAGGACCAGGGACAGTACCCAAGAGACCCAGTACTTC. Translation: CASRTRDSTQETQYF. Full variable domain (missing parts from reference TRBV19 and TRBJ2-5): DGGITQSPKYLFRKEGQNVTLSCEQNLNHDAMYWYRQDPGQGLRLIYYSQIVNDFQKGDIAEGYSVSREKKESFPLTVTSAQKNPTAFYLCASRTRDSTQETQYFGPGTRLLVL.

This chain uses TRBV10-2 with TRBJ1-1, with TRBD1 matching 10 bases. The CDR3 contains 16 residues. From germline, CDR1 is WSHSY and CDR2 SAAADI. Trimming removed 2 bases from V and 4 bases from J; junction bases left unmatched: 7. The CDR3: CASSEPRRDRGTEAFF. CDR3 nucleotide sequence: TGCGCCAGCAGTGAGCCCCGCCGGGACAGGGGCACTGAAGCTTTCTTT.

The chain joins TRBV5-1 to TRBJ1-6, with 7 bases aligning to TRBD1. The junction had 3 bases not matched to a gene; V was cut back by 1 base and J by 8 bases. CDR1 and CDR2 from the germline V gene are SGHRS and YFSETQ. The CDR3 has 14 amino acids. The CDR3 region has the DNA TGCGCCAGCAGCTTGAGCCAGGGGGATTCACCCCTCCACTTT. As protein: CASSLSQGDSPLHF.

V is TRBV7-9 and J is TRBJ2-5; a weak D match, TRBD1 (5 bases). The CDR3 covers 15 residues. Germline CDR1 is SEHNR and CDR2 is FQNEAQ (reference sequence). V was trimmed by 2 bases and J by 5 bases, leaving 15 bases between them. The DNA for the CDR3 is TGTGCCAGCAGCTTATTCCAGGGATGGTCGGAGACCCAGTACTTC. Translated: CASSLFQGWSETQYF. Full variable domain (remainder filled in from reference TRBV7-9 and TRBJ2-5): DTGVSQNPRHKITKRGQNVTFRCDPISEHNRLYWYRQTLGQGPEFLTYFQNEAQLEKSRLLSDRFSAERPKGSFSTLEIQRTEQGDSAMYLCASSLFQGWSETQYFGPGTRLLVL.

This CDR3 reads CASSFPQGYGYTF. DNA of the CDR3: TGCGCCAGCAGCTTTCCCCAGGGCTATGGCTACACCTTC. The rearrangement uses TRBV5-1 and TRBJ1-2; perhaps TRBD1 as D (5 bases). Germline CDR1 SGHRS, CDR2 YFSETQ. Between the trimmed V and J ends, which lost 2 bases and 4 bases, there was a span of 9 bases. CDR3 size: 13 residues.

This clone was observed once. The genes are TRBV19 and TRBJ1-1; D is ambiguous. From germline, CDR1 is LNHDA and CDR2 SQIVND (reference sequence). The CDR3 is 15 residues long. V was trimmed by 2 bases and J by 0 bases, leaving 10 bases between them. Here the CDR3 DNA reads TGTGCCAGTAGTATATCAACAGTTATGAACACTGAAGCTTTCTTT. It encodes CASSISTVMNTEAFF.